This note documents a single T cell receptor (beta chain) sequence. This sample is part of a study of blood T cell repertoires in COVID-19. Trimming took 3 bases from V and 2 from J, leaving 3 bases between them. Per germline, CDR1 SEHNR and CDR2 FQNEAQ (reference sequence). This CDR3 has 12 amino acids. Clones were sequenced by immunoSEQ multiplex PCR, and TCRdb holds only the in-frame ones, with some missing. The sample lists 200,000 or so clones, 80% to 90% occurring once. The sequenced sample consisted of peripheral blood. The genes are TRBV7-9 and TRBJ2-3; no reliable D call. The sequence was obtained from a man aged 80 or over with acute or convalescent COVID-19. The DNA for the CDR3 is TGTGCCAGCAGCTTGGCCACAGATACGCAGTATTTT. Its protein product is CASSLATDTQYF.